This T cell receptor beta chain is from a study of blood T cells in healthy people across ages. General study findings and limits: Measured against age, TCR beta diversity per million T cells decreased in a roughly linear manner.

For this clonotype: Its target is unknown.

Each individual donor underwent a draw of 8 to 10 milliliters of peripheral blood. Combining a sample-barcoded 5' primer with a J-beta primer mix, a second PCR ran for about 7 to 11 cycles. Tagging of each cDNA molecule was performed by a template-switch adaptor with 12 random nucleotides. A single record per CDR3 protein comes from TCRdb applying MiXCR to the 5' RACE reads. The data show fewer than 2 million distinct CDR3 sequences, with approximately 40% seen just once and more than 20% held by the top ten. The V and J ends lost 2 bases and 2 bases respectively, with 6 bases between them. The germline gives CDR1 SQVTM, CDR2 ANQGSEA. The CDR3 is 12 residues long.

The sequenced sample was blood. This clonotype was sampled from a human donor in good health. The chain recombines TRBV29-1 with TRBJ1-2; D gene unclear. The CDR3 reads CSVEMENYGYTF. The CDR3 coding sequence is TGCAGCGTTGAAATGGAGAACTATGGCTACACCTTC.